A single T cell receptor (beta chain) is shown here with its context. The target antigen is unknown. The donors (healthy individuals) were bone marrow donors. After removal of 6 bases from V and 11 bases from J, the junction contained 7 bases not matched to a gene. The CDR3 is 12 amino acids. Germline-derived CDR1 and CDR2 are SEHNR and FQNEAQ (reference sequence). Primers: 60 Vbeta forward and 13 Jbeta reverse. Profiled with immunoSEQ multiplex PCR; TCRdb holds only in-frame clones, not every one. The table lists some 150,000 clones, about four fifths of them singletons. This specimen comes from a study of cytomegalovirus exposure and HLA in healthy donors. The study, taken as a whole, reports: Reports state that TCR beta sequences accurately predicted most subjects' HLA-A and HLA-B alleles. Associated with cytomegalovirus, according to the listing, were 164 TCR beta chains. An Asian-associated ancestry cluster reportedly showed fewer N-insertions than the approximately 620-donor mean in a later analysis.

The receptor was derived from a man aged 30-40 years in good health and CMV-seropositive. V and J are TRBV7-9 and TRBJ2-3, with TRBD1 matching over 8 bases. Sequencing was carried out using PBMCs. In nucleotides, the CDR3 is TGTGCCAGCAGAACGGAAGGACAGGGGCAGTATTTT. Amino acid sequence: CASRTEGQGQYF.